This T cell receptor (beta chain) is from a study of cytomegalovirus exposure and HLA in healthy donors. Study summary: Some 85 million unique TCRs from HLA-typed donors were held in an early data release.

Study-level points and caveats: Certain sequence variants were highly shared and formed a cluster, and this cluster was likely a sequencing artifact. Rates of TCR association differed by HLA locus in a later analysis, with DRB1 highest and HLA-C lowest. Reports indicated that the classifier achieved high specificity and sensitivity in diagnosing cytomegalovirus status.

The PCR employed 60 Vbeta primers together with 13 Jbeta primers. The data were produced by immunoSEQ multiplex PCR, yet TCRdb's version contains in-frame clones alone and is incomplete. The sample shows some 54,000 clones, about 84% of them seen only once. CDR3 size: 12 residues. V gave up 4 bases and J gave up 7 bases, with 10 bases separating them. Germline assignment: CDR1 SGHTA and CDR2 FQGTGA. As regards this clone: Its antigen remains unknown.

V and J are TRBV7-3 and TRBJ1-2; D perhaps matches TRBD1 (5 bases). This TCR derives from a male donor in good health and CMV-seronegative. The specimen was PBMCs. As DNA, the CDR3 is TGTGCCAGCAGCTCGCCGGGGGGTGGCTACACCTTC. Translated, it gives CASSSPGGGYTF.